This TCR beta chain was captured in a study of T cell repertoires in cytomegalovirus infection (dated by TCRdb to between 2018 and 2021). The study in broad terms: Donor HLA type was relevant to the analysis, because carriage of CMV infection together with the matching HLA type was indicated by public TCR beta signatures. Overall study outcomes, separate from this receptor: The ex vivo response was dominated by HLA-C-restricted CMV-specific TCR beta clonotypes, and the single most frequent clonotype in two of eight donors was supplied by these HLA-C-restricted clonotypes. In both this cohort and an independent roughly 360-donor cohort, the cumulative frequency of public TCR beta family members distinguished carriers of CMV infection plus the relevant HLA type.

Sequencer: Illumina HiSeq 1500. In-frame beta chains were kept once TCRdb had trimmed the public reads at Q25 with fastp and called clones with MiXCR. Each CDR3 protein appears once, grouped with its most common genes and DNA. The sample profile shows more than 400,000 distinct CDR3 sequences; 26% of them were found once. The top ten hold approximately 13% of the sample. About this clonotype: It has no known antigen specificity. Per-base quality was not reported, and no clone a single base away is much larger than it.

Sequencing was done on a sample of PBMCs. The TCR was taken from a human donor in good health (CMV status not recorded). Some clones in this sample may be carry-over from other donors' samples.

The nucleotides are TGCGCCAGCAGCCAAGCAGCGGGAGTTCTGAATGAGCAGTTCTTC. Its protein reads: CASSQAAGVLNEQFF. The sequence links TRBV4-1 to TRBJ2-1; 8 of the junction bases match TRBD2. V trim: 1 base; J trim: 7 bases; unmatched bases: 6. Measured from the cysteine to the phenylalanine, the CDR3 is 15 residues long. Of all the DNA, just the CDR3 is kept, 45 bases in frame from base 1. Based on the germline V gene, the CDR1 and CDR2 sequences are MGHRA and YSYEKL.